The 9 T cell receptor beta chains below were found in one sample sequenced in a study of T cells after posttransplantation cyclophosphamide. Busulfan-fludarabine conditioning, marrow transplant, and cyclophosphamide on days +3 and +4 were administered. The repertoire was sequenced with immunoSEQ multiplex PCR; TCRdb's copy has only in-frame clones and lacks some. The table shows some 43,000 clones, with 80% to 95% occurring only once. The source was PBMCs, collected just over 60 days after allogeneic stem cell transplant with posttransplant cyclophosphamide. These receptors were collected from a male patient between 60 and 69 years old who received an allogeneic stem cell transplant from a related donor and was CMV-positive. Some of these T cells may belong to the graft donor.

In DNA form, the CDR3 reads TGTGCCAGCAGTTACTCGATATGGTTCAGTGAAAAACTGTTTTTT. Its protein product is CASSYSIWFSEKLFF. J is TRBJ1-4 and V is TRBV6-5; D is undetermined. The germline V gene encodes CDR1 MNHEY and CDR2 SVGAGI. The V end was cut by 0 bases, the J end by 7 bases, with 12 bases between. The CDR3 consists of 15 residues.

This clone was seen only a few times. J is TRBJ1-3 and V is TRBV6-6; TRBD1 might be the D (5 bases). The ends were cut back, 2 bases at V and 0 bases at J, with 8 bases in the middle. Germline V CDR1 and CDR2: MNHNY, SVGAGI (reference sequence). The CDR3 runs to 15 residues. The CDR3 nucleotides read TGTGCCAGCAGTTACGGGGGGAACTCTGGAAACACCATATATTTT. Protein sequence: CASSYGGNSGNTIYF.

The J gene is TRBJ1-3, the V gene TRBV2; D remains ambiguous. The CDR3 is 15 residues long. Trimming left V 2 bases short and J 0 bases short, with 8 bases between. The germline gives CDR1 SNHLY, CDR2 FYNNEI. As DNA, the CDR3 is TGTGCCAGCAGTGAATTTCGGAGCTCTGGAAACACCATATATTTT. This codes for CASSEFRSSGNTIYF.

CDR3 nucleotides: TGTGCCAGCAGCTTGGAGGGACAGGGGCGCTACGAGCAGTACTTC. This sequence encodes CASSLEGQGRYEQYF. V usage is TRBV5-4 and J usage is TRBJ2-7; the match to TRBD1 covers 10 bases. The J segment lost 3 bases and the V segment lost 0 bases, leaving 3 bases of the junction unmatched. The CDR3 totals 15 residues. CDR1 and CDR2 (germline): SGHNT, YYREEE (reference sequence).

The chain joins TRBV5-1 to TRBJ2-4, with 7 bases lining up with TRBD2. The CDR3 has 19 amino acids. CDR1 is SGHRS and CDR2 is YFSETQ in the germline V gene. V trimming: 9 bases; J trimming: 0 bases; junction bases outside the gene matches: 21. The CDR3 nucleotides read TGCGCCATCCCATCGGGGGGAACCAAAGAGGGAATAGCCAAAAACATTCAGTACTTC. Amino acids: CAIPSGGTKEGIAKNIQYF.

CDR3 DNA sequence: TGTGCCAGCAGCTTCCCTTTACTATCCTATGGCTACACCTTC. This translates into CASSFPLLSYGYTF. The chain combines TRBV5-6 with TRBJ1-2; D not certain. The V end was cut by 2 bases, the J end by 4 bases, with 12 bases between. The CDR3 runs to 14 residues. Germline V gives CDR1 SGHDT, CDR2 YYEEEE.

The chain has TRBV4-2 and TRBJ1-1; D remains unclear. The CDR3 spans 14 residues. V lost 1 base, J lost 7 bases, and 13 bases lay in between. Germline V gives CDR1 LGHNA, CDR2 YNFKEQ. This CDR3 is CASSQGNMGDEAFF. In DNA, the CDR3 is TGTGCCAGCAGCCAAGGGAATATGGGAGATGAAGCTTTCTTT.

CDR3 nucleotides: TGTGCCTGGTACTCCGGGACAGTATATTCACCCCTCCACTTT. Its protein product is CAWYSGTVYSPLHF. The J gene is TRBJ1-6, the V gene TRBV30; 7 bases fit TRBD1. Germline V gives CDR1 GTSNPN, CDR2 SVGIG (reference sequence). This CDR3 contains 14 residues. With 5 bases clipped from V and 8 bases from J, the junction kept 9 bases outside the gene matches.

This chain connects TRBV4-1 to TRBJ1-6; no firm D call. The CDR3 is 16 residues long. V dropped 0 bases and J dropped 3 bases, with 9 bases sitting between them. CDR1 is MGHRA, CDR2 YSYEKL, per germline. In nucleotides, the CDR3 is TGCGCCAGCAGCCAAGATAGTGAAAACTATAATTCACCCCTCCACTTT. Translating it yields CASSQDSENYNSPLHF.